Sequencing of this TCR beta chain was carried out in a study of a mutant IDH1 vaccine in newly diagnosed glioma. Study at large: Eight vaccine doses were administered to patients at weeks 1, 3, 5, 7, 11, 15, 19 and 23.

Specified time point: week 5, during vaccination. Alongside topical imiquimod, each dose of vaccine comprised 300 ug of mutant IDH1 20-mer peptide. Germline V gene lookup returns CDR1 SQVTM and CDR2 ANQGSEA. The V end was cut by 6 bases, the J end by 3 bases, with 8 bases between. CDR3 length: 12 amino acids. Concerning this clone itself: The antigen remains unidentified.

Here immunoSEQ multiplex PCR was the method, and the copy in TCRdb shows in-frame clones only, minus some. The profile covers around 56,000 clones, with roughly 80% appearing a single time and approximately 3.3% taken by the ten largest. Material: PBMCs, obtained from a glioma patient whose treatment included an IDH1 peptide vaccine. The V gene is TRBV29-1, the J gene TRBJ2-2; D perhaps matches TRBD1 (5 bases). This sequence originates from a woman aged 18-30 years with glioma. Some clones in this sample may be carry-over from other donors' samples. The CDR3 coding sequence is TGCAGCGTCTTACAGGACACCGGGGAGCTGTTTTTT. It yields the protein CSVLQDTGELFF.